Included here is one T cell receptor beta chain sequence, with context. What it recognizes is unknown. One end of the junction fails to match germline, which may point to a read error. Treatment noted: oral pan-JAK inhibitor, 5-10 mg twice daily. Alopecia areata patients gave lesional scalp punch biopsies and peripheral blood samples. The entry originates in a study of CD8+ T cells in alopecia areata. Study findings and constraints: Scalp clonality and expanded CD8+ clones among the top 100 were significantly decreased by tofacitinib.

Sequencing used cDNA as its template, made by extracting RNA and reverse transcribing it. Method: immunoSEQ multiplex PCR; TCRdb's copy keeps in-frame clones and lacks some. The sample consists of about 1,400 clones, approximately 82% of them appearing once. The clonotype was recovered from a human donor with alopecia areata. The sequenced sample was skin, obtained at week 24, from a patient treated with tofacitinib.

CDR3 nucleotide sequence: TGTGCCAGCAGTTTAGGCCTAGGGTCTGAAAATGGCTACACCTTC. Protein product: CASSLGLGSENGYTF. The chain carries TRBV7-9 and TRBJ1-2; no clear D. CDR3 size: 15 residues. CDR1 and CDR2 (germline): SEHNR, FQNEAQ (reference sequence).